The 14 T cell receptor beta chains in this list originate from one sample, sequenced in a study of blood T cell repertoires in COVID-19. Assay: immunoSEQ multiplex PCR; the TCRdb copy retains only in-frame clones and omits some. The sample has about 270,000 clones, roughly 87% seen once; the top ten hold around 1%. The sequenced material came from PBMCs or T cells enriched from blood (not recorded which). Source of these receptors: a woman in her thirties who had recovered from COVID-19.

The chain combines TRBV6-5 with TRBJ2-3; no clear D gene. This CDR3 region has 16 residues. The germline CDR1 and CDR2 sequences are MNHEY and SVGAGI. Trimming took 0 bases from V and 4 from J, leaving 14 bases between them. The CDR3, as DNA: TGTGCCAGCAGTTACTCGATCCTCAGTCCCCCAGATACGCAGTATTTT. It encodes CASSYSILSPPDTQYF.

The CDR3 region is CASSLTSRVHEQYF. In DNA, the CDR3 is TGTGCCAGCAGTTTGACGTCCAGGGTCCACGAGCAGTACTTC. The chain uses TRBV6-5 and TRBJ2-7; possible D gene TRBD1, 5 bases. The CDR3 has 14 amino acids. Germline values: CDR1 MNHEY, CDR2 SVGAGI. Trimming removed 4 bases at V and 5 bases at J, with 15 bases between.

CDR3 DNA: TGTGCCAGCAGCTTAGATCCCGGGGGTCACAATGAGCAGTTCTTC. This codes for CASSLDPGGHNEQFF. This sequence joins TRBV11-3 and TRBJ2-1, with a weak D call TRBD2 (6 bases). Per germline, CDR1 SGHNT and CDR2 YENEEA. Deletions cut 0 bases from V and 5 bases from J, with 11 bases between. The CDR3 is 15 residues long.

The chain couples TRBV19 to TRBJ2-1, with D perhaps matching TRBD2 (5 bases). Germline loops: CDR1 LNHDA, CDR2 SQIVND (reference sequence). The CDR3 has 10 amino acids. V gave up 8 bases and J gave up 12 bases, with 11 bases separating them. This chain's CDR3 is CASGPAGQFF. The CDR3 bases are TGTGCCAGTGGGCCCGCGGGGCAGTTCTTC.

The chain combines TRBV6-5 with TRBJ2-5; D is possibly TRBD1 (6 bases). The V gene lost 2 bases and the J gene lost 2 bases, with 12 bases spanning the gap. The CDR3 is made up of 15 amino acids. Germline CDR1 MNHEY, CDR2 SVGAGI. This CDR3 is CASSYLQGQQETQYF. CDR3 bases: TGTGCCAGCAGTTACCTTCAGGGACAACAAGAGACCCAGTACTTC.

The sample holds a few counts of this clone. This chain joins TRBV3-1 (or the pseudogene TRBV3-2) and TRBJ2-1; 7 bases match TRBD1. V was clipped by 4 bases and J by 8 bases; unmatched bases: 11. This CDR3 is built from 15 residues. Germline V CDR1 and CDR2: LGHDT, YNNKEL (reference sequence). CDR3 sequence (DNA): TGTGCCAGCAGCCCCCCACAGGGGCCTAGAGATGAGCAGTTCTTC. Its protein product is CASSPPQGPRDEQFF.

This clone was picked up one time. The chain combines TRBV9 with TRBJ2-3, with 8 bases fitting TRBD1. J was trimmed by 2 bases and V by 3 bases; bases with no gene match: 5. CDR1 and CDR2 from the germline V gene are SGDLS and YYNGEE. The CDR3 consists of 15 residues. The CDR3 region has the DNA TGTGCCAGCAGCGACCGGGACAGGCTCACAGATACGCAGTATTTT. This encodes CASSDRDRLTDTQYF.

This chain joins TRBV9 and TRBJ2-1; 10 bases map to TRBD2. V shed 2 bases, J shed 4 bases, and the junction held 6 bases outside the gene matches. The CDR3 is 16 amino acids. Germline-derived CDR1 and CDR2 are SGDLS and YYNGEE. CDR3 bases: TGTGCCAGCAGCGTGTTCGGACTAGCGGTGTACAATGAGCAGTTCTTC. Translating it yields CASSVFGLAVYNEQFF. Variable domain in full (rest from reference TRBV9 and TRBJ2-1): DSGVTQTPKHLITATGQRVTLRCSPRSGDLSVYWYQQSLDQGLQFLIQYYNGEERAKGNILERFSAQQFPDLHSELNLSSLELGDSALYFCASSVFGLAVYNEQFFGPGTRLTVL.

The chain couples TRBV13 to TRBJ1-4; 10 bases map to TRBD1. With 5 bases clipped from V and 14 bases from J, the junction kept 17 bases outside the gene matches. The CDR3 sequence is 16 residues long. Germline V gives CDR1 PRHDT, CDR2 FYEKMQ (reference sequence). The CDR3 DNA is TGTGCCAGCAGCCCTACCCCGGACAGGGGGGGTAGGTATCTGTTTTTT. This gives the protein CASSPTPDRGGRYLFF.

CDR3 nucleotides: TGTGCCATCCAGGTCGACGAAAAACTGTTTTTT. This codes for CAIQVDEKLFF. The rearrangement joins TRBV28 to TRBJ1-4; D remains ambiguous. The CDR3 has 11 residues. V was cut by 10 bases and J by 8 bases, with 11 bases left in between. Germline CDR1 MDHEN, CDR2 SYDVKM.

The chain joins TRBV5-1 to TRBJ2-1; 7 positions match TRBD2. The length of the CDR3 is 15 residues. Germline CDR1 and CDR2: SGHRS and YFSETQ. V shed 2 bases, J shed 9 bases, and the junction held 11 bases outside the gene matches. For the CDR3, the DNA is TGCGCCAGCAGCTTTGGCCCCGCAGGGACTATTGAGCAGTTCTTC. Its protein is CASSFGPAGTIEQFF. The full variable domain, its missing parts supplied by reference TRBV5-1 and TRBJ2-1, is KAGVTQTPRYLIKTRGQQVTLSCSPISGHRSVSWYQQTPGQGLQFLFEYFSETQRNKGNFPGRFSGRQFSNSRSEMNVSTLELGDSALYLCASSFGPAGTIEQFFGPGTRLTVL.

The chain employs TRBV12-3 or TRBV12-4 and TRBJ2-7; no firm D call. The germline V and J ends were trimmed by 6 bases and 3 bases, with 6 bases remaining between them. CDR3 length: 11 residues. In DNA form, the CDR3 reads TGTGCCAGCAGACTATACTACGAGCAGTACTTC. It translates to CASRLYYEQYF.

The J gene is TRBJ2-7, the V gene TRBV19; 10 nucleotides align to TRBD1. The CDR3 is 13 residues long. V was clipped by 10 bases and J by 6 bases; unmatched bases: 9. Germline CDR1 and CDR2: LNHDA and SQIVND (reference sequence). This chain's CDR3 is CATSGTGVSEQYF. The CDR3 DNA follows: TGTGCCACTTCCGGGACAGGGGTCAGCGAGCAGTACTTC.

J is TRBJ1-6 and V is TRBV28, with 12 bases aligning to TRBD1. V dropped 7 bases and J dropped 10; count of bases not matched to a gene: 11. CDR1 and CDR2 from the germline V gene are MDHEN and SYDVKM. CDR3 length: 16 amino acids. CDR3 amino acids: CASTYEAGTGGSPLHF. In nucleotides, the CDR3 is TGTGCCAGCACCTACGAAGCCGGGACAGGGGGCTCACCCCTCCACTTT.